These T cell receptor beta chains were read from a single sample in a study of a mutant IDH1 vaccine in newly diagnosed glioma. These receptors are not linked to any known antigen. Profiled with immunoSEQ multiplex PCR; TCRdb holds only in-frame clones, not every one. The table has approximately 60,000 clones, 80% to 85% seen once. The sample was PBMCs, taken from a glioma patient whose treatment included an IDH1 peptide vaccine. The receptors were sampled from a woman in her thirties or forties with glioma. Some clones in this sample may be carry-over from other donors' samples. Each CDR3 is given with its conserved first and last residue. The order of the fields is clone size, J gene, V gene, D gene, CDR3 protein, CDR3 DNA. D genes are given only for firm matches. The size field is filled for only some rows; it gives once, few, many or a size class.

abundance: NA; j_gene: TRBJ2-5; v_gene: TRBV2; d_gene: TRBD2; CDR3aa: CASTSSGRETQYF; CDR3nt: TGTGCCAGCACCTCTAGCGGGAGGGAGACCCAGTACTTC
abundance: NA; j_gene: TRBJ1-2; v_gene: TRBV15; d_gene: TRBD1; CDR3aa: CATSRPGTGVGGYTF; CDR3nt: TGTGCCACCAGCAGACCCGGGACAGGGGTTGGTGGCTACACCTTC
abundance: NA; j_gene: TRBJ1-2; v_gene: TRBV7-2; d_gene: TRBD1; CDR3aa: CASSHRSLQGARGYTF; CDR3nt: TGTGCCAGCAGCCACCGATCGCTCCAGGGGGCGCGTGGCTACACCTTC
abundance: NA; j_gene: TRBJ2-1; v_gene: TRBV6-4; d_gene: NA; CDR3aa: CASSDSIEGAVNEQFF; CDR3nt: TGTGCCAGCAGTGACTCGATTGAAGGGGCTGTGAATGAGCAGTTCTTC
abundance: NA; j_gene: TRBJ2-2; v_gene: TRBV4-1; d_gene: NA; CDR3aa: CASSRRDTANTGELFF; CDR3nt: TGCGCCAGCAGCCGCCGGGACACCGCGAACACCGGGGAGCTGTTTTTT
abundance: NA; j_gene: TRBJ2-5; v_gene: TRBV7-2; d_gene: TRBD2; CDR3aa: CASSLTSGGWQETQYF; CDR3nt: TGTGCCAGCAGCTTAACTAGCGGGGGGTGGCAAGAGACCCAGTACTTC
abundance: NA; j_gene: TRBJ2-2; v_gene: TRBV25-1; d_gene: NA; CDR3aa: CASRPTSTGRTGELFF; CDR3nt: TGTGCCAGCCGTCCAACGAGCACAGGGCGTACCGGGGAGCTGTTTTTT
abundance: NA; j_gene: TRBJ2-3; v_gene: TRBV4-1; d_gene: TRBD2; CDR3aa: CASSQEGSGGRDTQYF; CDR3nt: TGCGCCAGCAGCCAAGAGGGTAGCGGGGGACGTGATACGCAGTATTTT
abundance: NA; j_gene: TRBJ2-3; v_gene: TRBV29-1; d_gene: NA; CDR3aa: CSVPSGGTDTQYF; CDR3nt: TGCAGCGTTCCGTCCGGGGGAACAGATACGCAGTATTTT
abundance: NA; j_gene: TRBJ1-1; v_gene: TRBV6-4; d_gene: NA; CDR3aa: CASSPNGRTEAFF; CDR3nt: TGTGCCAGCAGTCCAAACGGGAGGACTGAAGCTTTCTTT
abundance: NA; j_gene: TRBJ1-1; v_gene: TRBV5-1; d_gene: NA; CDR3aa: CASSLRFGDQNTEAFF; CDR3nt: TGCGCCAGCAGCTTGCGATTCGGGGATCAGAACACTGAAGCTTTCTTT
abundance: NA; j_gene: TRBJ1-1; v_gene: TRBV2; d_gene: NA; CDR3aa: CASHGGTEAFF; CDR3nt: TGTGCCAGCCACGGAGGGACTGAAGCTTTCTTT
abundance: NA; j_gene: TRBJ2-5; v_gene: TRBV29-1; d_gene: TRBD1; CDR3aa: CSVVRTGGQETQYF; CDR3nt: TGCAGCGTCGTGAGGACAGGGGGCCAAGAGACCCAGTACTTC
abundance: NA; j_gene: TRBJ2-1; v_gene: TRBV5-4; d_gene: NA; CDR3aa: CASSRSGLPDNEQFF; CDR3nt: TGTGCCAGCAGCCGCTCGGGGTTACCAGACAATGAGCAGTTCTTC
abundance: NA; j_gene: TRBJ1-1; v_gene: TRBV5-1; d_gene: TRBD1; CDR3aa: CASSFGQAENTEAFF; CDR3nt: TGCGCCAGCAGCTTTGGACAGGCAGAGAACACTGAAGCTTTCTTT
abundance: NA; j_gene: TRBJ2-3; v_gene: TRBV6-1; d_gene: TRBD2; CDR3aa: CASRAGTSGGPTQYF; CDR3nt: TGTGCCAGCAGAGCCGGGACTAGCGGGGGCCCTACGCAGTATTTT
abundance: NA; j_gene: TRBJ2-7; v_gene: TRBV6-6; d_gene: TRBD2; CDR3aa: CASTQRGDLPNEQYF; CDR3nt: TGTGCCAGCACCCAGCGGGGGGACCTTCCTAACGAGCAGTACTTC
abundance: NA; j_gene: TRBJ2-7; v_gene: TRBV2; d_gene: TRBD1; CDR3aa: CASSAMGQGRGEQYF; CDR3nt: TGTGCCAGCAGTGCTATGGGACAGGGCAGGGGCGAGCAGTACTTC
abundance: NA; j_gene: TRBJ1-2; v_gene: TRBV20-1; d_gene: TRBD1; CDR3aa: CSAWDSRGYTF; CDR3nt: TGCAGTGCCTGGGACAGCCGGGGCTACACCTTC
abundance: NA; j_gene: TRBJ2-5; v_gene: TRBV4-3; d_gene: NA; CDR3aa: CASSQGAYQETQYF; CDR3nt: TGCGCCAGCAGCCAAGGAGCGTACCAAGAGACCCAGTACTTC
abundance: NA; j_gene: TRBJ2-2; v_gene: TRBV6-5; d_gene: NA; CDR3aa: CASTRHTGELFF; CDR3nt: TGTGCCAGCACCCGGCACACCGGGGAGCTGTTTTTT
abundance: NA; j_gene: TRBJ1-1; v_gene: TRBV19; d_gene: NA; CDR3aa: CASMNSRNTEAFF; CDR3nt: TGTGCCAGTATGAACTCACGGAACACTGAAGCTTTCTTT
abundance: NA; j_gene: TRBJ1-2; v_gene: TRBV19; d_gene: TRBD1; CDR3aa: CASSTNRGWGYTF; CDR3nt: TGTGCCAGTAGTACCAACAGGGGCTGGGGCTACACCTTC
abundance: NA; j_gene: TRBJ1-1; v_gene: TRBV6-1; d_gene: NA; CDR3aa: CASSPQANTEAFF; CDR3nt: TGTGCCAGCAGTCCACAGGCGAACACTGAAGCTTTCTTT
abundance: few; j_gene: TRBJ1-1; v_gene: TRBV15; d_gene: NA; CDR3aa: CATSRDEVTEAFF; CDR3nt: TGTGCCACCAGCAGAGATGAGGTAACTGAAGCTTTCTTT
abundance: NA; j_gene: TRBJ1-3; v_gene: TRBV7-2; d_gene: TRBD1; CDR3aa: CASSSNRGLGNTIYF; CDR3nt: TGTGCCAGCAGCTCGAACAGGGGGCTAGGAAACACCATATATTTT
abundance: NA; j_gene: TRBJ1-5; v_gene: TRBV5-1; d_gene: NA; CDR3aa: CASSTIPDQPQHF; CDR3nt: TGCGCCAGCAGCACAATTCCCGATCAGCCCCAGCATTTT
abundance: NA; j_gene: TRBJ1-4; v_gene: TRBV10-3; d_gene: NA; CDR3aa: CATRPPGSGNEKLFF; CDR3nt: TGTGCCACCAGACCGCCGGGTTCCGGGAATGAAAAACTGTTTTTT